A single sample is the source of the 12 T cell receptor beta chains below, sequenced in a study of blood T cell repertoires in COVID-19. Method: immunoSEQ multiplex PCR; TCRdb's copy keeps in-frame clones and lacks some. The profile shows 250,000 to 300,000 clones, approximately 85% of them singletons. Material for sequencing was PBMCs or T cells enriched from blood (not recorded which). These receptors came from a woman aged 45-65 years who had recovered from COVID-19.

This chain links TRBV5-4 with TRBJ2-5; 7 nucleotides line up with TRBD1. Germline CDR1 is SGHNT and CDR2 is YYREEE (reference sequence). The V and J ends lost 3 bases and 3 bases, in that order; junction bases with no gene match: 5. The CDR3 is made up of 14 amino acids. CDR3: CASSSGQLEETQYF. The CDR3 DNA reads TGTGCCAGCAGCTCGGGACAGCTAGAAGAGACCCAGTACTTC.

The V and J genes are TRBV7-3 and TRBJ2-1; D is unclear. This CDR3 is built from 15 residues. Trimming shortened V by 1 base and J by 0 bases, and 7 bases separated the two germline ends. Germline values: CDR1 SGHTA, CDR2 FQGTGA. CDR3 sequence: CASSLSLYSYNEQFF. The CDR3 DNA follows: TGTGCCAGCAGCTTAAGTCTCTACTCCTACAATGAGCAGTTCTTC.

The chain has TRBV2 and TRBJ2-2; 10 bases fit TRBD2. This CDR3 region has 15 residues. V lost 5 bases to trimming and J lost 4 bases; unmatched junction nucleotides: 4. CDR1 is SNHLY, CDR2 FYNNEI, per germline. The CDR3 reads CASSPTSGFTGELFF. The CDR3 DNA is TGTGCCAGCAGTCCGACTAGCGGGTTCACCGGGGAGCTGTTTTTT.

The chain links TRBV30 to TRBJ2-3; tentatively, D is TRBD1 or TRBD2 (6 bases each). The CDR3 contains 14 residues. Germline CDR1 is GTSNPN and CDR2 is SVGIG (reference sequence). Between the trimmed V and J ends, which lost 8 bases and 3 bases, there was a span of 18 bases. The CDR3 protein is CARGKGGATDTQYF. CDR3 DNA sequence: TGTGCCCGGGGGAAAGGGGGAGCAACAGATACGCAGTATTTT.

The V call is TRBV7-6, the J call TRBJ2-2; tentatively, D is TRBD2 (6 bases). From germline, CDR1 is SGHVS and CDR2 FNYEAQ. The germline V and J ends were trimmed by 1 base and 4 bases, with 16 bases remaining between them. The CDR3 is made up of 17 amino acids. CDR3 coding DNA: TGTGCCAGCAGCTTAGGCGGGGCAGGCGTCGGCACCGGGGAGCTGTTTTTT. Translated: CASSLGGAGVGTGELFF.

The chain carries TRBV3-1 (or the pseudogene TRBV3-2) and TRBJ2-3; perhaps TRBD1 as D (7 bases). The germline V gene encodes CDR1 LGHDT and CDR2 YNNKEL (reference sequence). CDR3 length: 14 residues. Trimming stripped 4 bases from V and 1 base from J, with 9 bases between. The CDR3: CASSPRGGTDTQYF. CDR3 in DNA: TGTGCCAGCAGCCCCAGGGGGGGCACAGATACGCAGTATTTT.

This clone was observed once. V is TRBV11-2 and J is TRBJ1-1; 7 positions match TRBD1. V lost 5 bases, J lost 0 bases, and 12 bases stayed unmatched. The CDR3 is 17 residues long. From germline, CDR1 is SGHAT and CDR2 FQNNGV. CDR3 sequence: CASSIKPRGPLNTEAFF. The DNA for the CDR3 is TGTGCCAGCAGCATCAAACCGAGGGGGCCCTTGAACACTGAAGCTTTCTTT.

This clone has just one count. This sequence joins TRBV7-3 and TRBJ2-7; TRBD2 matches at 8 bases. CDR3 length: 15 amino acids. V lost 5 bases, J lost 1 base, and 7 bases stayed unmatched. CDR1 and CDR2 (germline): SGHTA, FQGTGA. DNA of the CDR3: TGTGCCAGCAGCCCGTTGCGGGAGGTGTCCTACGAGCAGTACTTC. Amino acids: CASSPLREVSYEQYF.

The chain joins TRBV11-3 to TRBJ2-3; 7 bases align to TRBD1. Losses at the gene ends were 7 bases for V and 3 bases for J; bases not matched to a gene: 10. The CDR3 is 15 amino acids. Per germline, CDR1 SGHNT and CDR2 YENEEA. CDR3: CASTRADRSTDTQYF. CDR3 in DNA: TGTGCCAGCACCCGTGCGGACAGGTCAACAGATACGCAGTATTTT.

The rearrangement uses TRBV27 and TRBJ2-2; D not certain. This CDR3 comprises 16 residues. With 0 bases removed from V and 1 base from J, the gap between germline ends came to 9 bases. Germline V CDR1 and CDR2: MNHEY, SMNVEV (reference sequence). The CDR3 bases are TGTGCCAGCAGTTTATCGAACCGGTGGAACACCGGGGAGCTGTTTTTT. Translating it yields CASSLSNRWNTGELFF.

The chain employs TRBV6-4 and TRBJ1-2, with D hard to call. CDR1 and CDR2 from the germline V gene are MRHNA and SNTAGT. Trimming took 6 bases from V and 7 from J, leaving 15 bases between them. The CDR3 totals 13 residues. The CDR3 nucleotides are TGTGCCAGCAGCCCGGAGCCTCGGGGTGGCTACACCTTC. It is translated as CASSPEPRGGYTF.

A note on this clone: The same CDR3 arises from other DNA sequences in this sample as well. The V and J genes are TRBV28 and TRBJ2-7; D is uncertain. Germline lookup yields CDR1 MDHEN and CDR2 SYDVKM. This CDR3 region has 12 residues. Between the trimmed V and J ends, which lost 3 bases and 4 bases, there was a span of 7 bases. The CDR3 DNA follows: TGTGCCAGCAGTTTGAGCCGGTACGAGCAGTACTTC. Translation gives CASSLSRYEQYF.